Given below is one T cell receptor beta chain in context. No antigen is known for it. No base quality values were provided; no much bigger clone lies one nucleotide off. From the germline V gene, CDR1 is SGDLS and CDR2 is YYNGEE. For this chain, trimming is 4 bases at the V end and 2 bases at the J end, and the number of junction bases without a gene match is 8. The CDR3 runs 16 residues from the cysteine to the phenylalanine. The kept DNA is CDR3 alone, 48 bases in frame from the first base. This sample was included in a study of T cell changes during pregnancy in multiple sclerosis (dated 2019 in TCRdb). With regard to the full study: The study examined how the T cell repertoire changed over the course of pregnancy in women with multiple sclerosis.

The method behind the library was the immunoSEQ multiplex PCR assay. TCRdb re-hosts the immuneACCESS table, in-frame sequences only. Its copies lack some clones; in the studies checked, an unresolved V gene accounts for under half of them, and the cause for the rest is not known. The sample data list tens of thousands of clones, and 92% of these were observed just once. Jointly, the top ten make up nearly 0.4% of the sample. The TCR comes from a female donor with multiple sclerosis, enrolled in a pregnancy study. The rearrangement combines TRBV9 with TRBJ2-2, and TRBD2 matches 7 of the central bases. This specimen consisted of CD4+ T cells from peripheral blood mononuclear cells, obtained after pregnancy. The CDR3 region has the sequence CASSSRGTTNTGELFF. The DNA reads as follows: TGTGCCAGCAGCTCCCGAGGGACTACTAACACCGGGGAGCTGTTTTTT.